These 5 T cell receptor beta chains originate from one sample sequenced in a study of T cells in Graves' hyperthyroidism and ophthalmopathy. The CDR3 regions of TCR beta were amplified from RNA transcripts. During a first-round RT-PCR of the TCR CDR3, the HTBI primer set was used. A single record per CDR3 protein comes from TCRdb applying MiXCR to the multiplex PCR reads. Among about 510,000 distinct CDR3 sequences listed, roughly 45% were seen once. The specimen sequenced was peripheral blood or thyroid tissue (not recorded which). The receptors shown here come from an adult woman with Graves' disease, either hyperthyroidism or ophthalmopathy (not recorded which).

CDR3 sequence reads: CSVDSHEQYF. For the CDR3, the DNA is TGCAGCGTGGACAGTCACGAGCAGTACTTC. This chain joins TRBV29-1 and TRBJ2-7; D possibly corresponds to TRBD1 (6 bases). Trimming shortened V by 6 bases and J by 5 bases, and 8 bases separated the two germline ends. This CDR3 is built from 10 residues. Germline values: CDR1 SQVTM, CDR2 ANQGSEA.

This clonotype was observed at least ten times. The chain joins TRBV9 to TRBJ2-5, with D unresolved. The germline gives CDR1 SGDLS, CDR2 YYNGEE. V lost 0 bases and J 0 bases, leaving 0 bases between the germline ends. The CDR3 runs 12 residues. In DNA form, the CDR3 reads TGTGCCAGCAGCGTAGACCAAGAGACCCAGTACTTC. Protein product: CASSVDQETQYF. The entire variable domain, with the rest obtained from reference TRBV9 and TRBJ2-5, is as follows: DSGVTQTPKHLITATGQRVTLRCSPRSGDLSVYWYQQSLDQGLQFLIQYYNGEERAKGNILERFSAQQFPDLHSELNLSSLELGDSALYFCASSVDQETQYFGPGTRLLVL.

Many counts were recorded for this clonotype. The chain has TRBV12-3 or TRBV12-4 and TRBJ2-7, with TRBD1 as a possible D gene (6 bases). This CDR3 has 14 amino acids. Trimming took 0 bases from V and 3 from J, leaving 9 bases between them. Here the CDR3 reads CASSLAATGYEQYF. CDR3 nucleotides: TGTGCCAGCAGTTTAGCAGCGACAGGCTACGAGCAGTACTTC.

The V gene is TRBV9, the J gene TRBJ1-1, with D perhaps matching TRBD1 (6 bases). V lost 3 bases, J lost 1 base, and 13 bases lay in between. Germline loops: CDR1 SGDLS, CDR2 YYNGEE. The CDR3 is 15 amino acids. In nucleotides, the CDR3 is TGTGCCAGCAGCGCAATTTTACAGGGGAACACTGAAGCTTTCTTT. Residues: CASSAILQGNTEAFF.

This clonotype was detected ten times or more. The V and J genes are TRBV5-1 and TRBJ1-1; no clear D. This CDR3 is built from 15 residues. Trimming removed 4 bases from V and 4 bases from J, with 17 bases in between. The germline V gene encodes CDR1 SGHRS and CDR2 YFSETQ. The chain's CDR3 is CASSTSRELGTEAFF. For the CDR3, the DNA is TGCGCCAGCAGCACCAGTAGGGAACTTGGCACTGAAGCTTTCTTT.